These 12 T cell receptor beta chains originate from one sample sequenced in a study of blood T cell repertoires in COVID-19. The repertoire was sequenced with immunoSEQ multiplex PCR; TCRdb's copy has only in-frame clones and lacks some. The sample records some 200,000 clones, approximately 85% being singletons. The material sequenced was peripheral blood. All receptors come from a woman aged 60-75 years with acute or convalescent COVID-19.

The chain is built from TRBV2 and TRBJ2-1; D gene unclear. V was cut by 2 bases and J by 10 bases, with 3 bases left in between. CDR1 is SNHLY and CDR2 is FYNNEI in the germline V gene. CDR3 size: 10 residues. In DNA, the CDR3 is TGTGCCAGCAGTGAACAGGAGCAGTTCTTC. Amino acid sequence: CASSEQEQFF. The complete variable domain, with remaining parts taken from reference TRBV2 and TRBJ2-1, reads EPEVTQTPSHQVTQMGQEVILRCVPISNHLYFYWYRQILGQKVEFLVSFYNNEISEKSEIFDDQFSVERPDGSNFTLKIRSTKLEDSAMYFCASSEQEQFFGPGTRLTVL.

This chain connects TRBV28 to TRBJ2-5; possible D gene TRBD2, 5 bases. Trimming pared 3 bases from V and 2 bases from J, leaving 16 bases between. CDR1 is MDHEN, CDR2 SYDVKM, per germline. This CDR3 has 16 residues. CDR3 in DNA: TGTGCCAGCAGTTTGGGCAGGAGGTCGCCGCAAGAGACCCAGTACTTC. It specifies CASSLGRRSPQETQYF.

The CDR3, as DNA: TGTGCCAGCAGTTCTGATAGCGGGAGCCCCACAGATACGCAGTATTTT. As protein: CASSSDSGSPTDTQYF. This chain connects TRBV27 to TRBJ2-3; 9 bases are a match to TRBD2. Germline V gene lookup returns CDR1 MNHEY and CDR2 SMNVEV (reference sequence). The CDR3 totals 16 residues. J lost 2 bases, V lost 4 bases, and 7 bases had no gene match.

The chain joins TRBV14 to TRBJ2-4; possible D gene TRBD1, 6 bases. Germline CDR1 and CDR2: SGHDN and FVKESK. V gave up 2 bases and J gave up 2 bases, with 13 bases separating them. CDR3 length: 16 residues. CDR3 protein: CASSQTQGWPKNIQYF. The CDR3 nucleotides read TGTGCCAGCAGCCAAACTCAGGGGTGGCCCAAAAACATTCAGTACTTC.

This clone came up a few times. The CDR3: CASSQRGNYGYTF. CDR3 coding DNA: TGTGCCAGCAGCCAGCGGGGCAACTATGGCTACACCTTC. The V call is TRBV3-1 (or the pseudogene TRBV3-2), the J call TRBJ1-2; maybe TRBD1 (5 bases). The V end lost 3 bases, the J end lost 2 bases, and 7 bases lay between the germline ends. The CDR3 contains 13 residues. Germline V gives CDR1 LGHDT, CDR2 YNNKEL (reference sequence).

The chain employs TRBV7-3 and TRBJ2-1; D is ambiguous. Germline V lookup: CDR1 SGHTA, CDR2 FQGTGA. The CDR3 is 12 amino acids. V lost 3 bases and J lost 8, with 8 bases in between. CDR3 amino acids: CASSLPGDEQFF. CDR3 DNA sequence: TGTGCCAGCAGCTTGCCAGGTGATGAGCAGTTCTTC.

With regard to this clone: Additional DNA sequences in this sample encode the identical CDR3. This chain connects TRBV20-1 to TRBJ1-5; 8 nucleotides align to TRBD1. Germline CDR1 DFQATT, CDR2 SNEGSKA (reference sequence). The ends lost 3 bases at V and 4 bases at J; junction bases unmatched: 2. CDR3 length: 13 amino acids. CDR3 amino acids: CSASTGGNQPQHF. The CDR3 nucleotides are TGCAGTGCTAGTACAGGGGGAAATCAGCCCCAGCATTTT.

In its sample, this clone was seen a few times. This chain links TRBV2 with TRBJ1-1, with a possible D match to TRBD1 (5 bases). V lost 10 bases to trimming and J lost 0 bases, with 15 bases between them. The CDR3 totals 14 residues. Germline V gene lookup returns CDR1 SNHLY and CDR2 FYNNEI. The chain's CDR3 is CATLPGDLNTEAFF. The CDR3 DNA reads TGTGCCACCCTCCCGGGGGATCTGAACACTGAAGCTTTCTTT.

V usage is TRBV7-9 and J usage is TRBJ1-2; unclear D gene. The germline gives CDR1 SEHNR, CDR2 FQNEAQ (reference sequence). CDR3 length: 13 residues. With 1 base removed from V and 3 bases from J, the gap between germline ends came to 6 bases. The CDR3 loop is CASSLDSYYGYTF. CDR3 DNA: TGTGCCAGCAGCTTAGACAGCTACTATGGCTACACCTTC.

The chain joins TRBV5-1 to TRBJ2-1, with 12 positions matching TRBD2. Germline loops: CDR1 SGHRS, CDR2 YFSETQ. This CDR3 spans 18 amino acids. The J segment lost 2 bases and the V segment lost 1 base, leaving 7 bases of the junction unmatched. The CDR3 DNA reads as TGCGCCAGCAGCTTGCCGACTAGCGGGAGTGGGGCCTACAATGAGCAGTTCTTC. It is translated as CASSLPTSGSGAYNEQFF.

This clone was seen just once. The chain carries TRBV15 and TRBJ1-5; D remains ambiguous. The V and J ends lost 4 bases and 4 bases respectively, with 8 bases between them. CDR3 length: 13 residues. Germline lookup yields CDR1 LNHNV and CDR2 YYDKDF (reference sequence). The CDR3 DNA sequence: TGTGCCACCAGCATGACGGGGAATCAGCCCCAGCATTTT. Translating gives CATSMTGNQPQHF.

In its sample, this clone was seen once. The rearrangement joins TRBV18 to TRBJ2-1, with D uncertain. The CDR3 covers 13 residues. V lost 4 bases and J lost 0, with 4 bases in between. CDR1 and CDR2 (germline): KGHSH, LQKENI. The CDR3 nucleotides read TGTGCCAGCTCACAGAGCTCCTACAATGAGCAGTTCTTC. It yields the protein CASSQSSYNEQFF.